A single sample gave rise to the 17 T cell receptor beta chains below, sequenced in a study of T cell responses to AZD1222 COVID-19 vaccine. TCRdb's copy holds only in-frame clones and misses some; the assay was immunoSEQ multiplex PCR. Among roughly 120,000 clones, around 92% were seen once, and the ten largest hold approximately 7.9%. The sample in question was peripheral blood, obtained 28 days after the second AZD1222 dose. Receptors were obtained from an adult who received the AZD1222 COVID-19 vaccine.

The CDR3 here is CATSRGLGREDQRGVVGTQYF. CDR3 coding DNA: TGTGCCACCAGCAGAGGCCTGGGGCGGGAGGACCAACGGGGAGTAGTTGGGACCCAGTACTTC. V gene TRBV15 combines with J gene TRBJ2-5; 8 bases fit TRBD2. Germline V gives CDR1 LNHNV, CDR2 YYDKDF (reference sequence). Trimming cost V 1 base and J 7 bases; bases outside gene matches: 26. The CDR3 totals 21 residues.

This clone was seen a handful of times. The J gene is TRBJ1-1, the V gene TRBV7-9; no reliable D call. V was cut by 1 base and J by 0 bases, with 6 bases left in between. CDR3 size: 14 residues. The germline V gene has CDR1 SEHNR and CDR2 FQNEAQ (reference sequence). The CDR3, as DNA: TGTGCCAGCAGCTTAGAGAACATGAACACTGAAGCTTTCTTT. Translated: CASSLENMNTEAFF.

This rearrangement joins TRBV6-5 to TRBJ1-6, with a possible D match to TRBD1 (5 bases). The CDR3 has 16 residues. Germline-derived CDR1 and CDR2 are MNHEY and SVGAGI. The V and J ends lost 2 bases and 7 bases respectively, with 15 bases between them. This CDR3 is CASSYGGSGWNSPLHF. The CDR3 nucleotides read TGTGCCAGCAGTTACGGGGGGTCCGGGTGGAATTCACCCCTCCACTTT.

This chain links TRBV10-3 with TRBJ1-6, with a possible D match to TRBD1 (5 bases). With 5 bases removed from V and 5 bases from J, the gap between germline ends came to 19 bases. The germline gives CDR1 ENHRY, CDR2 SYGVKD. The CDR3 length is 17 residues. This CDR3 is CAISLTEPGGNNSPLHF. CDR3 in DNA: TGTGCCATCAGTCTGACAGAACCGGGGGGTAATAATTCACCCCTCCACTTT.

V and J are TRBV5-1 and TRBJ1-4, with D uncertain. V was clipped by 6 bases and J by 8 bases, with 14 bases between them. Germline V gene sequence: CDR1 SGHRS, CDR2 YFSETQ. The CDR3 runs to 13 residues. The CDR3 reads CASKSEGYEKLFF. The CDR3 bases are TGCGCCAGCAAATCTGAGGGATACGAAAAACTGTTTTTT.

The gene calls are TRBV27 and TRBJ2-7, with a weak D call TRBD2 (7 bases). The V and J ends lost 3 bases and 6 bases respectively, with 18 bases between them. This CDR3 region has 15 residues. Germline V CDR1 and CDR2: MNHEY, SMNVEV (reference sequence). This CDR3 reads CASSLGGGSFSEQYF. CDR3 in DNA: TGTGCCAGCAGTTTGGGGGGCGGGAGTTTCTCCGAGCAGTACTTC.

This clone was found once. The V and J genes are TRBV10-2 and TRBJ1-1; D not certain. CDR3 length: 14 amino acids. V was trimmed by 3 bases and J by 0 bases, leaving 8 bases between them. The germline V gene has CDR1 WSHSY and CDR2 SAAADI. The DNA of the CDR3 is TGCGCCAGCAGTGAATGGGAATTGAACACTGAAGCTTTCTTT. Amino acid sequence: CASSEWELNTEAFF.

The rearrangement uses TRBV2 and TRBJ2-3; 10 positions match TRBD2. J gave up 4 bases and V 10 bases, and 2 bases lay outside the gene matches. Germline V gene sequence: CDR1 SNHLY, CDR2 FYNNEI. CDR3 size: 12 residues. CDR3 in amino acids: CATGLAADTQYF. CDR3 DNA: TGTGCCACTGGACTAGCGGCAGATACGCAGTATTTT.

The V call is TRBV19, the J call TRBJ2-2, with TRBD1 matching 7 bases. The CDR3 is 14 residues long. The germline V gene has CDR1 LNHDA and CDR2 SQIVND (reference sequence). The V and J ends lost 5 bases and 4 bases, in that order; junction bases with no gene match: 4. The CDR3 region has the DNA TGTGCCAGTAGTGTGGGACAGCCCACCGGGGAGCTGTTTTTT. It encodes CASSVGQPTGELFF.

This rearrangement joins TRBV20-1 to TRBJ2-1; perhaps TRBD2 as D (5 bases). The CDR3 is made up of 11 amino acids. With 0 bases removed from V and 15 bases from J, the gap between germline ends came to 12 bases. The germline gives CDR1 DFQATT, CDR2 SNEGSKA (reference sequence). The CDR3 protein is CSARDRALAFF. DNA of the CDR3: TGCAGTGCTAGAGACCGCGCTCTAGCGTTCTTC.

This chain links TRBV11-1 with TRBJ2-5; D is possibly TRBD2 (5 bases). The germline gives CDR1 SGHAT, CDR2 FQDESV (reference sequence). Between the trimmed V and J ends, which lost 4 bases and 5 bases, there was a span of 14 bases. The CDR3 totals 14 residues. In DNA, the CDR3 is TGTGCCAGCAGCTCAAGGCCGACTAAGGAGACCCAGTACTTC. Encoded protein: CASSSRPTKETQYF. The full variable domain, rest sourced from reference TRBV11-1 and TRBJ2-5, is EAEVAQSPRYKITEKSQAVAFWCDPISGHATLYWYRQILGQGPELLVQFQDESVVDDSQLPKDRFSAERLKGVDSTLKIQPAELGDSAMYLCASSSRPTKETQYFGPGTRLLVL.

V and J are TRBV28 and TRBJ1-5; D not certain. This CDR3 region has 13 residues. CDR1 and CDR2 (germline): MDHEN, SYDVKM. The V gene lost 6 bases and the J gene lost 10 bases, with 16 bases spanning the gap. Here the CDR3 DNA reads TGTGCCAGCAGCCTCCCTCGGCGCGATCCCCAGCATTTT. Translation gives CASSLPRRDPQHF.

The genes are TRBV4-2 and TRBJ2-1, with 8 bases identical to TRBD1. The J segment lost 10 bases and the V segment lost 4 bases, leaving 12 bases of the junction unmatched. From germline, CDR1 is LGHNA and CDR2 YNFKEQ. The CDR3 is made up of 15 amino acids. The CDR3 DNA follows: TGTGCCAGCAGCCCTGAGGCACAGGGGGACTCCGAGCAGTTCTTC. It translates to CASSPEAQGDSEQFF.

The rearrangement joins TRBV7-2 to TRBJ2-7; D is possibly TRBD1 (6 bases). Germline V gene lookup returns CDR1 SGHTA and CDR2 FQGNSA. V was cut by 4 bases and J by 1 base, with 14 bases left in between. There are 15 residues in the CDR3. The CDR3, as DNA: TGTGCCAGCAGCTCGTATCAGGGGCGATCCTACGAGCAGTACTTC. It translates to CASSSYQGRSYEQYF.

This clone was observed a handful of times. This chain links TRBV28 with TRBJ1-3, with no clear D. This CDR3 is 13 amino acids long. Germline V CDR1 and CDR2: MDHEN, SYDVKM. Trimming took off 5 bases at V and 2 bases at J, with 7 bases between the two ends. CDR3 sequence: CASSPLAGNTIYF. The CDR3 DNA is TGTGCCAGCAGTCCCCTCGCTGGAAACACCATATATTTT.

The chain combines TRBV7-2 with TRBJ1-1; no firm D call. Looked up from germline, CDR1 is SGHTA and CDR2 is FQGNSA. V lost 2 bases and J 8 bases, leaving 12 bases between the germline ends. The CDR3 consists of 13 residues. The CDR3 DNA reads TGTGCCAGCAGCTTACGAGGACCCGGAGAAGCTTTCTTT. This sequence encodes CASSLRGPGEAFF.

The genes are TRBV29-1 and TRBJ2-5; the D gene could be TRBD1 or TRBD2 (5 bases each). The CDR3 spans 19 residues. Trimming stripped 4 bases from V and 5 bases from J, with 32 bases between. CDR1 and CDR2 (germline): SQVTM, ANQGSEA. CDR3 DNA: TGCAGCGTTGTCCGGCCGACCTTCGGGGCAGGTCGGATGAGTGAGACCCAGTACTTC. Its translation is CSVVRPTFGAGRMSETQYF.